This entry is about one TCR beta chain. The data were taken from a study of blood T cell repertoires in COVID-19. As originally analysed: Scientists estimated how many nucleated cells there were by amplifying reference gene primers. Some clones are missing from TCRdb's copy, which holds only in-frame ones; the method was immunoSEQ multiplex PCR. V and J calls plus clone size are reproduced from that table; the DNA served to infer D and trimming. The repertoire has around 340,000 clones, approximately 86% of them found once; the top ten carry under 8.5%. CDR1 is MNHNS and CDR2 is SASEGT in the germline V gene. The V and J ends lost 1 base and 1 base respectively, with 16 bases between them. The CDR3 loop spans 17 amino acids.

The chain recombines TRBV6-1 with TRBJ1-1, with unresolved D. This TCR was sampled from a woman aged 55-69 years with COVID-19, enrolled during active disease. Sequencing was done on a sample of peripheral blood. This CDR3 is CASSEGGYLGTNTEAFF. The CDR3, as DNA: TGTGCCAGCAGTGAAGGCGGTTATCTCGGCACGAACACTGAAGCTTTCTTT.